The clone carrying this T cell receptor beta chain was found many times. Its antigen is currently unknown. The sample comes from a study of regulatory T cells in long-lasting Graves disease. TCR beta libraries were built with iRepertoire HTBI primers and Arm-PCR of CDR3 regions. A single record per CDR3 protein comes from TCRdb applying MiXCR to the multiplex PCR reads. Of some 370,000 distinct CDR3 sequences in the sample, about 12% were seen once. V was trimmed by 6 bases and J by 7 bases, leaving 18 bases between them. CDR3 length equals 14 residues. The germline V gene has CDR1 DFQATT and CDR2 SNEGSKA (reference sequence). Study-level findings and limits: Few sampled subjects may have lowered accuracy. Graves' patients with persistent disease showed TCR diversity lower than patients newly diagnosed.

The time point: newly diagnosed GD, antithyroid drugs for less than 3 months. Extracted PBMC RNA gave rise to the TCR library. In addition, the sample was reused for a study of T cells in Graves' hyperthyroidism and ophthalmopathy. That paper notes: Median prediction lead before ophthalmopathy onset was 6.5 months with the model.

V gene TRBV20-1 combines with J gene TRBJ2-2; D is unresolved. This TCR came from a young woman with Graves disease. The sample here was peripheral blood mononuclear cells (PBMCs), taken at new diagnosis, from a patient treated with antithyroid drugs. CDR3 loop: CSALRASQNGELFF. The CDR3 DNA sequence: TGCAGTGCCCTAAGGGCTTCGCAGAACGGGGAGCTGTTTTTT.